The T cell receptor (beta chain) under discussion was sequenced for a study of T cell responses to AZD1222 COVID-19 vaccine. Assay used: immunoSEQ multiplex PCR; TCRdb lists only in-frame clones, some missing. The sample contains around 100,000 clones, almost 90% of which appear only once. The germline V gene has CDR1 SGHVS and CDR2 FNYEAQ. V lost 0 bases to trimming and J lost 3 bases, with 8 bases between them. This CDR3 is built from 15 residues. Concerning this clone itself: Its antigen remains unidentified.

Whole-study results and caveats: Two AZD1222 doses significantly raised spike-specific TCR breadth and depth over controls.

This TCR was sampled from an adult in good health. J is TRBJ2-2 and V is TRBV7-6; no firm D call. The source material was peripheral blood, sampled on day 0 of AZD1222 vaccination. CDR3 amino acids: CASSLAFTDTGELFF. The CDR3 DNA sequence: TGTGCCAGCAGCTTAGCATTCACTGACACCGGGGAGCTGTTTTTT.